Each of the 32 T cell receptor beta chains below was sequenced from the same sample in a study of blood T cell repertoires in COVID-19. Produced via immunoSEQ multiplex PCR; TCRdb's table is partial and in-frame only. This sample yields roughly 250,000 clones, of which about 91% are seen a single time; approximately 1.2% belongs to the top ten. The sample consisted of PBMCs or T cells enriched from blood (not recorded which). The receptors derive from a woman between 40 and 55 years old with acute COVID-19.

The chain's CDR3 is CASSFPDRGKAEAFF. The CDR3 nucleotides read TGTGCCAGCAGTTTCCCCGACAGGGGGAAGGCTGAAGCTTTCTTT. This chain uses TRBV28 with TRBJ1-1; 9 bases line up with TRBD1. Trimming at V came to 3 bases and at J to 6 bases, leaving 8 bases not matched to a gene. This CDR3 comprises 15 residues. Germline V gene lookup returns CDR1 MDHEN and CDR2 SYDVKM.

The rearrangement links TRBV6-6 to TRBJ1-4; 8 bases fit TRBD1. The CDR3 loop spans 14 amino acids. Trimming cost V 6 bases and J 8 bases; bases outside gene matches: 8. Germline CDR1 reads MNHNY; CDR2 reads SVGAGI (reference sequence). Here the CDR3 reads CASRQQGGGEKLFF. Written as DNA, the CDR3 is TGTGCCAGCAGACAACAGGGGGGGGGAGAAAAACTGTTTTTT.

The gene calls are TRBV29-1 and TRBJ1-1; TRBD1 agrees at 12 bases. Germline-derived CDR1 and CDR2 are SQVTM and ANQGSEA. This CDR3 contains 15 residues. V lost 3 bases and J lost 1; bases outside the gene matches: 3. The CDR3 loop reads CSVEGTGGANTEAFF. CDR3 DNA sequence: TGCAGCGTTGAGGGGACAGGGGGCGCGAACACTGAAGCTTTCTTT. The full variable domain, with the rest looked up from reference TRBV29-1 and TRBJ1-1, is SAVISQKPSRDICQRGTSLTIQCQVDSQVTMMFWYRQQPGQSLTLIATANQGSEATYESGFVIDKFPISRPNLTFSTLTVSNMSPEDSSIYLCSVEGTGGANTEAFFGQGTRLTVV.

The rearrangement links TRBV27 to TRBJ2-3; weak D call: TRBD1 (6 bases). This CDR3 has 15 residues. Germline loops: CDR1 MNHEY, CDR2 SMNVEV (reference sequence). Trimming took off 6 bases at V and 0 bases at J, with 13 bases between the two ends. CDR3 protein: CASSLGAESTDTQYF. CDR3 bases: TGTGCCAGCAGCTTGGGGGCAGAGAGCACAGATACGCAGTATTTT.

The chain joins TRBV6-6 to TRBJ1-6; D is perhaps TRBD1 (5 bases). The germline V and J ends were trimmed by 4 bases and 7 bases, with 17 bases remaining between them. The CDR3 totals 16 residues. Germline V gene data show CDR1 as MNHNY and CDR2 as SVGAGI (reference sequence). CDR3 loop: CASSSPPGQRNSPLHF. The CDR3 nucleotides are TGTGCCAGCAGTTCCCCCCCAGGGCAAAGGAATTCACCCCTCCACTTT.

The genes are TRBV24-1 and TRBJ2-5; TRBD2 matches 11 bases. Germline-derived CDR1 and CDR2 are KGHDR and SFDVKD. CDR3 size: 16 residues. Trimming cost V 4 bases and J 4 bases; bases outside gene matches: 7. This chain's CDR3 is CATSDVLAGVGETQYF. CDR3 DNA: TGTGCCACCAGTGACGTACTAGCGGGAGTGGGAGAGACCCAGTACTTC.

The chain recombines TRBV19 with TRBJ2-1; 11 positions agree with TRBD2. The CDR3 is 15 residues long. CDR1 LNHDA and CDR2 SQIVND come from the germline V gene (reference sequence). V lost 6 bases, J lost 7 bases, and 8 bases stayed unmatched. The CDR3 nucleotides read TGTGCCAGTAGCCAGGGACTAGCGGCCTCAAATGAGCAGTTCTTC. Protein product: CASSQGLAASNEQFF.

The V and J genes are TRBV28 and TRBJ2-1; TRBD2 matches at 11 bases. CDR3 length: 16 residues. Germline values: CDR1 MDHEN, CDR2 SYDVKM. With V trimmed by 1 base and J by 9 bases, 8 bases remained unmatched. The CDR3, as DNA: TGTGCCAGCAGTTTATACGGACTAGCGGGTAGTGGTGAGCAGTTCTTC. Amino acids: CASSLYGLAGSGEQFF. Together with reference TRBV28 and TRBJ2-1, the CDR3 gives the full variable domain: DVKVTQSSRYLVKRTGEKVFLECVQDMDHENMFWYRQDPGLGLRLIYFSYDVKMKEKGDIPEGYSVSREKKERFSLILESASTNQTSMYLCASSLYGLAGSGEQFFGPGTRLTVL.

The chain has TRBV9 and TRBJ2-5, with 9 nucleotides matching TRBD1. V lost 0 bases to trimming and J lost 2 bases; unmatched junction nucleotides: 11. Germline CDR1 SGDLS, CDR2 YYNGEE. The CDR3 covers 18 residues. The CDR3 protein is CASSVATGGGTGQETQYF. Here the CDR3 DNA reads TGTGCCAGCAGCGTAGCTACTGGGGGTGGGACAGGGCAAGAGACCCAGTACTTC.

The genes are TRBV19 and TRBJ1-2, with 7 bases aligning to TRBD1. Germline values: CDR1 LNHDA, CDR2 SQIVND (reference sequence). The J segment lost 8 bases and the V segment lost 6 bases, leaving 6 bases of the junction unmatched. The CDR3 runs to 12 residues. CDR3 DNA sequence: TGTGCCAGTAGCGGGACAGAAGGCGGCTACACCTTC. Translation: CASSGTEGGYTF.

This clone was seen only once. The chain is built from TRBV5-6 and TRBJ1-1; 7 nucleotides agree with TRBD1. The CDR3 is 13 residues long. Germline trimming cut 0 bases from V and 10 bases from J; bases unmatched to any gene: 6. Germline lookup yields CDR1 SGHDT and CDR2 YYEEEE. The CDR3 protein is CASSLEEGARAFF. The CDR3 nucleotides read TGTGCCAGCAGCTTGGAAGAGGGGGCGCGAGCTTTCTTT.

This chain joins TRBV7-9 and TRBJ2-1, with 9 positions matching TRBD1. This CDR3 has 19 residues. The germline V gene has CDR1 SEHNR and CDR2 FQNEAQ (reference sequence). Trimming removed 3 bases from V and 8 bases from J; junction bases left unmatched: 20. CDR3 region: CASSFPTRVPGQGDYEQFF. The CDR3 DNA sequence: TGTGCCAGCAGCTTCCCCACGCGAGTGCCGGGACAGGGAGACTATGAGCAGTTCTTC.

The V and J genes are TRBV18 and TRBJ1-4; TRBD1 agrees at 8 bases. CDR3 size: 15 residues. Germline V gene sequence: CDR1 KGHSH, CDR2 LQKENI. The J segment lost 8 bases and the V segment lost 0 bases, leaving 5 bases of the junction unmatched. Here the CDR3 reads CASSPPGQEGEKLFF. CDR3 DNA: TGTGCCAGCTCACCACCGGGACAGGAGGGGGAAAAACTGTTTTTT.

The chain employs TRBV29-1 and TRBJ2-1, with D tentatively TRBD2 (6 bases). Germline V gene lookup returns CDR1 SQVTM and CDR2 ANQGSEA. This CDR3 is 16 amino acids long. V shed 6 bases and J shed 9 bases, with 27 bases lying between them. CDR3 in amino acids: CSVVIPGGSGFGEQFF. Here the CDR3 DNA reads TGCAGCGTGGTGATACCCGGGGGTAGCGGTTTTGGTGAGCAGTTCTTC.

V and J are TRBV6-1 and TRBJ2-1; 9 bases line up with TRBD2. Germline V CDR1 and CDR2: MNHNS, SASEGT. The V segment lost 0 bases and the J segment 5 bases; nucleotides outside the gene matches: 2. CDR3 length equals 15 residues. The CDR3 DNA is TGTGCCAGCAGTGAAGCCGGGACTAGCCACAATGAGCAGTTCTTC. Encoded protein: CASSEAGTSHNEQFF.

Here the CDR3 reads CASSLSGLAEGQYF. The CDR3, as DNA: TGTGCCAGCAGCTTAAGCGGTCTAGCGGAGGGGCAGTACTTC. The gene calls are TRBV11-2 and TRBJ2-7, with 7 bases lining up with TRBD2. CDR3 length: 14 amino acids. Trimming took 2 bases from V and 9 from J; bases not matched to a gene: 10. Germline loops: CDR1 SGHAT, CDR2 FQNNGV.

The rearrangement links TRBV24-1 to TRBJ1-3; 7 bases line up with TRBD1. Germline CDR1 and CDR2: KGHDR and SFDVKD. The CDR3 consists of 14 residues. V shed 7 bases and J 2 bases; nucleotides not matched to a gene: 4. The CDR3 region is CATSSGTAGNTIYF. DNA of the CDR3: TGTGCCACCAGCTCTGGGACAGCTGGAAACACCATATATTTT.

The rearrangement links TRBV18 to TRBJ1-2; D not certain. The CDR3 totals 14 residues. V was trimmed by 2 bases and J by 2 bases, leaving 9 bases between them. Per germline, CDR1 KGHSH and CDR2 LQKENI. The CDR3 DNA reads as TGTGCCAGCTCACCAGCCCGAGAAAACTATGGCTACACCTTC. Translation: CASSPARENYGYTF.

This clone was seen just once. The V and J genes are TRBV9 and TRBJ1-6; the D is unclear. The V end lost 0 bases, the J end lost 5 bases, and 3 bases lay between the germline ends. Germline-derived CDR1 and CDR2 are SGDLS and YYNGEE. The CDR3 spans 13 residues. DNA for the CDR3: TGTGCCAGCAGCGTAGCTGATAATTCACCCCTCCACTTT. Protein product: CASSVADNSPLHF.

The chain links TRBV27 to TRBJ2-3; D ambiguous. V was shortened by 0 bases and J by 5 bases, with 12 bases between the two germline ends. CDR1 is MNHEY and CDR2 is SMNVEV in the germline V gene (reference sequence). The CDR3 has 15 residues. The CDR3 loop is CASSLSQPLLDTQYF. The CDR3 DNA reads as TGTGCCAGCAGTTTATCTCAACCACTGCTAGATACGCAGTATTTT.

This rearrangement joins TRBV24-1 to TRBJ2-7, with 8 bases fitting TRBD1. The ends lost 9 bases at V and 5 bases at J; junction bases unmatched: 8. Germline V CDR1 and CDR2: KGHDR, SFDVKD. CDR3 length equals 13 residues. CDR3 nucleotide sequence: TGTGCCACCGGAACCGACAGGGGCCACGAGCAGTACTTC. Translation gives CATGTDRGHEQYF.

The gene calls are TRBV28 and TRBJ2-7, with D tentatively TRBD1 (5 bases). In germline, CDR1 is MDHEN, CDR2 SYDVKM. The CDR3 consists of 15 residues. Trimming removed 7 bases from V and 6 bases from J, with 22 bases in between. The CDR3 here is CASTFMAGSGIEQYF. The CDR3 nucleotides read TGTGCCAGCACTTTTATGGCAGGGTCCGGAATCGAGCAGTACTTC.

This chain connects TRBV6-5 to TRBJ1-3, with D hard to call. This CDR3 is built from 15 residues. The V and J ends lost 0 bases and 0 bases respectively, with 6 bases between them. Germline CDR1 reads MNHEY; CDR2 reads SVGAGI. CDR3 bases: TGTGCCAGCAGTTACTCGTGGAGCTCTGGAAACACCATATATTTT. Protein product: CASSYSWSSGNTIYF.

Only one count was recorded for this clone. The rearrangement uses TRBV18 and TRBJ1-2, with 7 nucleotides matching TRBD1. The CDR3 runs to 14 residues. The germline V gene has CDR1 KGHSH and CDR2 LQKENI. Trimming at V came to 4 bases and at J to 3 bases, leaving 5 bases not matched to a gene. Here the CDR3 reads CASSRTGTDYGYTF. CDR3 coding DNA: TGTGCCAGCTCACGAACCGGGACAGACTATGGCTACACCTTC.

This clone was observed a few times. V gene TRBV30 combines with J gene TRBJ2-2; 9 positions agree with TRBD2. The germline CDR1 and CDR2 sequences are GTSNPN and SVGIG (reference sequence). The CDR3 has 14 residues. V lost 4 bases and J lost 5; bases outside the gene matches: 5. CDR3 DNA: TGTGCCTGGAAGGTTAGCGGGAGTACCGGGGAGCTGTTTTTT. Amino acids: CAWKVSGSTGELFF.

This chain connects TRBV5-6 to TRBJ1-1, with D hard to call. The CDR3 totals 15 residues. CDR1 is SGHDT, CDR2 YYEEEE, per germline. The germline V and J ends were trimmed by 4 bases and 11 bases, with 24 bases remaining between them. The CDR3 DNA sequence: TGTGCCAGCAGCGGACTTAAAAGCGGTCGAGGGAAGGCTTTCTTT. Translated: CASSGLKSGRGKAFF.

Many counts were recorded for this clone. The chain links TRBV28 to TRBJ2-7; 8 bases are a match to TRBD1. V lost 8 bases, J lost 1 base, and 19 bases stayed unmatched. From germline, CDR1 is MDHEN and CDR2 SYDVKM. The CDR3 totals 18 residues. CDR3 DNA: TGTGCCAGCTTATCTTTCTTTGTCCAGGACAGGGATTCCTACGAGCAGTACTTC. Its translation is CASLSFFVQDRDSYEQYF.

In its sample, this clone was seen a few times. This chain uses TRBV7-2 with TRBJ1-5; D call uncertain. The CDR3 runs to 12 residues. The V end lost 5 bases, the J end lost 3 bases, and 5 bases lay between the germline ends. CDR1 is SGHTA, CDR2 FQGNSA, per germline. CDR3 residues: CASSRFNQPQHF. DNA for the CDR3: TGTGCCAGCAGCCGGTTCAATCAGCCCCAGCATTTT.

The chain joins TRBV21-1 to TRBJ1-1; the table gives TRBD1 as D, unverified against the DNA. TRBV21-1 is tagged as a pseudogene. The CDR3 runs to 15 residues. For the CDR3, the DNA is TGTGCCAGCAGCAAAGTTACTAAGGGGATAACTGAAGCTTTCTTT. This translates into CASSKVTKGITEAFF.

This clone was picked up one time. This chain links TRBV5-4 with TRBJ2-1; 9 nucleotides agree with TRBD1. The CDR3 loop spans 15 amino acids. Unmatched junction bases numbered 4, after V lost 0 bases and J lost 6 bases. Germline V gene sequence: CDR1 SGHNT, CDR2 YYREEE (reference sequence). The CDR3 loop is CASSLAPGQGNEQFF. The CDR3 coding sequence is TGTGCCAGCAGCTTGGCCCCGGGACAGGGCAATGAGCAGTTCTTC. Full variable domain (outside the CDR3, taken from reference TRBV5-4 and TRBJ2-1): ETGVTQSPTHLIKTRGQQVTLRCSSQSGHNTVSWYQQALGQGPQFIFQYYREEENGRGNFPPRFSGLQFPNYSSELNVNALELDDSALYLCASSLAPGQGNEQFFGPGTRLTVL.

The V and J genes are TRBV6-4 and TRBJ2-1, with D possibly matching TRBD2 (5 bases). The CDR3 has 16 residues. Germline V gene data show CDR1 as MRHNA and CDR2 as SNTAGT. Trimming cost V 4 bases and J 0 bases, with 13 bases left between them. The CDR3 DNA sequence: TGTGCCAGCAGTGTTGAGGGTCGGGGCTCCTACAATGAGCAGTTCTTC. This gives the protein CASSVEGRGSYNEQFF.

V and J are TRBV13 and TRBJ1-2, with 9 bases fitting TRBD1. Germline V gene sequence: CDR1 PRHDT, CDR2 FYEKMQ (reference sequence). The CDR3 has 15 amino acids. V was clipped by 1 base and J by 4 bases; unmatched bases: 4. The CDR3 nucleotides read TGTGCCAGCAGCTTAGTCCCGGGACAGGGCTATGGCTACACCTTC. The encoded protein is CASSLVPGQGYGYTF.